The T cell receptor (beta chain) described here comes from a study of vaccination effects on CD4 cells after COVID-19. Germline CDR1 MGHRA, CDR2 YSYEKL. V was cut by 3 bases and J by 2 bases, with 3 bases left in between. This CDR3 contains 12 residues. Before any sequencing was done, the ViraFEST assay used viral peptide pools to expand antigen-specific CD4+ T cells. The culture ran for around 10 days before CD4+ T cells were isolated. Vaccine recipients lacked prior SARS-CoV-2 infection and had negative nucleocapsid antibodies. Using immunoSEQ multiplex PCR, the repertoire was profiled, and TCRdb retains in-frame clones only, with some absent. This sample yields 20,000 to 25,000 clones, of which 65% to 80% are seen a single time; roughly 11% belongs to the top ten. Comment on this clone: Its cognate antigen is unknown.

This TCR came from a human donor who received a COVID-19 vaccine. The starting material was CD4+ T cells from PBMCs cultured with HCoV-NL63 spike peptides, obtained before COVID-19 vaccination. The V call is TRBV4-1, the J call TRBJ2-3; D is ambiguous. The CDR3 DNA reads as TGCGCCAGCAGCCATTACACAGATACGCAGTATTTT. Protein sequence: CASSHYTDTQYF.